Listed here is a single TCR beta chain. Its specificity is unknown. Time point given: baseline pretreatment blood. Treatment denoted: 15 Gy SBRT to primary tumor, nephrectomy 4 weeks later. Clear cell pathology was present in this patient's renal cell carcinoma. The CDR3 runs 15 residues. After removal of 3 bases from V and 5 bases from J, the junction contained 10 bases not matched to a gene. The germline CDR1 and CDR2 sequences are SNHLY and FYNNEI. This record belongs to a study of radiation and T cells in renal cell carcinoma. Findings and caveats of the study: Top tumor clonotypes rose in blood 2 weeks post-radiation, then contracted. Baseline intratumoral clonotype presence is unknown without pretreatment biopsies.

The table came from immunoSEQ multiplex PCR; TCRdb's copy has only in-frame clones and leaves some out. The sample has about 150,000 clones, roughly 90% seen once; the top ten hold around 12%. This receptor was obtained from a woman aged 45-59 years with renal cell carcinoma. The specimen was blood, collected from a patient whose treatment included radiotherapy and nephrectomy. The rearrangement links TRBV2 to TRBJ2-7, with 7 positions matching TRBD2. This CDR3 reads CASSDLGRGSDEQYF. In nucleotides, the CDR3 is TGTGCCAGCAGTGACCTGGGGAGGGGTAGCGACGAGCAGTACTTC.